This passage covers 11 T cell receptor beta chains from one sample sequenced in a study of technical replicates of blood from a few donors. Produced via immunoSEQ multiplex PCR; TCRdb's table is partial and in-frame only. The sample records about 83,000 clones, 85% to 95% being singletons. The sample comprised T cells isolated from PBMCs. The source is a human donor in good health.

This sequence joins TRBV7-3 and TRBJ2-5, with D possibly TRBD2 on 6 matching bases. CDR1 is SGHTA and CDR2 is FQGTGA in the germline V gene. Between the trimmed V and J ends, which lost 2 bases and 5 bases, there was a span of 12 bases. The CDR3 has 14 amino acids. CDR3 loop: CASSLGGEGETQYF. CDR3 nucleotide sequence: TGTGCCAGCAGCTTAGGAGGGGAAGGGGAGACCCAGTACTTC. The full variable domain, completed using reference TRBV7-3 and TRBJ2-5, is GAGVSQTPSNKVTEKGKYVELRCDPISGHTALYWYRQSLGQGPEFLIYFQGTGAADDSGLPNDRFFAVRPEGSVSTLKIQRTERGDSAVYLCASSLGGEGETQYFGPGTRLLVL.

The chain couples TRBV7-6 to TRBJ1-3, with D unclear. From germline, CDR1 is SGHVS and CDR2 FNYEAQ. V dropped 6 bases and J dropped 4 bases, with 13 bases sitting between them. The CDR3 is made up of 14 amino acids. In nucleotides, the CDR3 is TGTGCCAGCAGAGAGGGTCTTATGGGAAACACCATATATTTT. Translation: CASREGLMGNTIYF.

The V call is TRBV6-5, the J call TRBJ1-4; no clear D. The V end was cut by 6 bases, the J end by 5 bases, with 13 bases between. The CDR3 spans 14 residues. Germline V gene sequence: CDR1 MNHEY, CDR2 SVGAGI. The CDR3 reads CASSRSRVNEKLFF. CDR3 DNA: TGTGCCAGCAGCCGGAGTCGGGTCAATGAAAAACTGTTTTTT.

V and J are TRBV27 and TRBJ2-5; 7 bases map to TRBD2. J gave up 5 bases and V 8 bases, and 14 bases lay outside the gene matches. CDR3 length: 15 amino acids. CDR1 is MNHEY, CDR2 SMNVEV, per germline (reference sequence). The CDR3 protein is CASAAGPQGRETQYF. CDR3 sequence (DNA): TGTGCCAGCGCAGCGGGGCCCCAAGGCCGGGAGACCCAGTACTTC.

The V gene is TRBV18, the J gene TRBJ1-6; 9 nucleotides agree with TRBD1. Unmatched junction bases numbered 6, after V lost 3 bases and J lost 6 bases. Germline lookup yields CDR1 KGHSH and CDR2 LQKENI. This CDR3 is 16 amino acids long. CDR3 nucleotides: TGTGCCAGCTCACCTCCGGGACAGGGCGGTAATTCACCCCTCCACTTT. Protein product: CASSPPGQGGNSPLHF.

This clone has only one observation. The chain employs TRBV5-1 and TRBJ2-7; D gene uncertain. The CDR3 is 14 residues long. In germline, CDR1 is SGHRS, CDR2 YFSETQ. V dropped 0 bases and J dropped 1 base, with 8 bases sitting between them. CDR3 coding DNA: TGCGCCAGCAGCTTGGACAGCACATCCTACGAGCAGTACTTC. It is translated as CASSLDSTSYEQYF.

This chain connects TRBV6-1 to TRBJ2-3, with 12 bases that match TRBD2. J lost 5 bases, V lost 6 bases, and 3 bases had no gene match. The CDR3 covers 14 residues. Germline V gene data show CDR1 as MNHNS and CDR2 as SASEGT. The CDR3 reads CASRTTSGGDTQYF. The CDR3 region has the DNA TGTGCCAGCAGAACGACTAGCGGGGGAGATACGCAGTATTTT.

The chain has TRBV5-6 and TRBJ1-1, with TRBD1 as a possible D gene (5 bases). V was shortened by 7 bases and J by 9 bases, with 19 bases between the two germline ends. The CDR3 is 13 amino acids. CDR1 and CDR2 from the germline V gene are SGHDT and YYEEEE. The CDR3 loop is CASLRNVAGKAFF. The DNA of the CDR3 is TGTGCCAGCCTGAGGAATGTTGCAGGGAAAGCTTTCTTT.

This chain uses TRBV30 with TRBJ2-1; D is undetermined. Trimming removed 3 bases from V and 8 bases from J, with 11 bases in between. CDR1 GTSNPN and CDR2 SVGIG come from the germline V gene (reference sequence). This CDR3 is built from 12 residues. CDR3 in amino acids: CAWRVPSDEQFF. DNA of the CDR3: TGTGCCTGGAGGGTCCCGAGTGATGAGCAGTTCTTC.

The V and J genes are TRBV7-8 and TRBJ2-3, with 7 bases aligning to TRBD1. This CDR3 comprises 16 residues. Germline assignment: CDR1 SGHVS and CDR2 FQNEAQ. J lost 4 bases, V lost 5 bases, and 12 bases had no gene match. The CDR3 is CASSPPSPGGSDTQYF. The CDR3 coding sequence is TGTGCCAGCAGCCCCCCGAGTCCAGGGGGATCAGATACGCAGTATTTT.

Here the CDR3 reads CASSIIPGGVQPQHF. The CDR3 DNA reads as TGTGCCAGTAGTATTATCCCAGGGGGCGTTCAGCCCCAGCATTTT. The J gene is TRBJ1-5, the V gene TRBV19; 8 bases are a match to TRBD1. The junction had 7 bases not matched to a gene; V was cut back by 3 bases and J by 6 bases. The V gene's germline CDR1 is LNHDA and CDR2 SQIVND (reference sequence). The length of the CDR3 is 15 residues.